The TCR beta chain described here comes from a study of OX40 agonist ivuxolimab in advanced cancers. Study overall: Patients with hepatocellular carcinoma, melanoma, renal cell or head and neck cancer made up the dose-escalation patients. Study-level findings and limits: Among T cells, CD8+ cells averaged more expanded clones than CD4+ cells.

CDR1 is MDHEN and CDR2 is SYDVKM in the germline V gene. The CDR3 loop spans 14 amino acids. V shed 1 base and J shed 2 bases, with 6 bases lying between them. Clones were sequenced by immunoSEQ multiplex PCR, and TCRdb holds only the in-frame ones, with some missing. The data show under 80,000 clones, around 85% seen once. Points on this clone: The antigen is not known.

The origin of this receptor is an adult with an advanced solid tumor such as melanoma, head and neck, liver or kidney cancer. The rearrangement links TRBV28 to TRBJ1-5; no clear D. The sequences come from CD4+ or CD8+ T cells sorted from blood, collected in a trial of the OX40 agonist ivuxolimab. CDR3 amino acids: CASSLSAGNQPQHF. Here the CDR3 DNA reads TGTGCCAGCAGTTTATCGGCAGGCAATCAGCCCCAGCATTTT.